Listed below are T cell receptor beta chains from one sample, sequenced in a study of T cell clonotyping in hematopoietic cell transplantation. Sequenced by immunoSEQ multiplex PCR; TCRdb stores in-frame clones only, minus some. The sample holds roughly 80,000 clones, about 96% seen once. Specimen: peripheral blood mononuclear cells, collected before stem cell transplant. These receptors were taken from a woman between 45 and 60 years old with acute myeloid leukemia. Some clones in this sample may be carry-over from other donors' samples. Both conserved end residues are part of each CDR3. Fields, in order: J gene, clone size, V gene, D gene, CDR3 protein, CDR3 DNA. D genes are given only for firm matches. The size field is filled for only some rows; it gives once, few, many or a size class.

J gene: TRBJ1-1
clone size: .
V gene: TRBV7-9
D gene: .
CDR3 protein: CASSARPEAFF
CDR3 DNA: TGTGCCAGCAGCGCCAGACCTGAAGCTTTCTTT

J gene: TRBJ1-1
clone size: .
V gene: TRBV27
D gene: .
CDR3 protein: CASRFGQHKTEAFF
CDR3 DNA: TGTGCCAGCAGATTCGGACAGCATAAAACTGAAGCTTTCTTT

J gene: TRBJ1-1
clone size: .
V gene: TRBV7-9
D gene: .
CDR3 protein: CASSLGPSVNTEAFF
CDR3 DNA: TGTGCCAGCAGCCTCGGCCCCTCAGTGAACACTGAAGCTTTCTTT

J gene: TRBJ1-4
clone size: .
V gene: TRBV29-1
D gene: TRBD1
CDR3 protein: CSVPSGTGNEKLFF
CDR3 DNA: TGCAGCGTGCCATCCGGGACAGGGAATGAAAAACTGTTTTTT

J gene: TRBJ2-7
clone size: .
V gene: TRBV5-1
D gene: TRBD1
CDR3 protein: CASSSRQGSSDEQYF
CDR3 DNA: TGCGCCAGCAGCTCCAGACAGGGAAGCAGCGACGAGCAGTACTTC

J gene: TRBJ1-1
clone size: .
V gene: TRBV29-1
D gene: .
CDR3 protein: CSVEHLGNTEAFF
CDR3 DNA: TGCAGCGTTGAACATCTGGGGAACACTGAAGCTTTCTTT

J gene: TRBJ2-1
clone size: .
V gene: TRBV5-4
D gene: TRBD1
CDR3 protein: CASSLVKGTGDNEQFF
CDR3 DNA: TGTGCCAGCAGCTTGGTTAAGGGGACAGGGGACAATGAGCAGTTCTTC

J gene: TRBJ1-1
clone size: .
V gene: TRBV6-5
D gene: .
CDR3 protein: CASSLDRLEAFF
CDR3 DNA: TGTGCCAGCAGCCTCGACAGGCTTGAAGCTTTCTTT

J gene: TRBJ2-7
clone size: .
V gene: TRBV25-1
D gene: .
CDR3 protein: CASSAWGEVYEQYF
CDR3 DNA: TGTGCCAGCAGTGCTTGGGGAGAAGTCTACGAGCAGTACTTC

J gene: TRBJ2-5
clone size: once
V gene: TRBV5-1
D gene: TRBD1
CDR3 protein: CASSHQTGTETQYF
CDR3 DNA: TGCGCCAGCAGCCACCAGACAGGGACGGAGACCCAGTACTTC

J gene: TRBJ2-7
clone size: .
V gene: TRBV30
D gene: .
CDR3 protein: CAWSLAVLGEQYF
CDR3 DNA: TGTGCCTGGAGTTTGGCGGTCCTAGGGGAGCAGTACTTC

J gene: TRBJ2-5
clone size: .
V gene: TRBV5-1
D gene: TRBD2
CDR3 protein: CASSLAGGLETQYF
CDR3 DNA: TGCGCCAGCAGCTTAGCGGGGGGGTTGGAGACCCAGTACTTC

J gene: TRBJ1-1
clone size: .
V gene: TRBV6-1
D gene: .
CDR3 protein: CASSESDRYNTEAFF
CDR3 DNA: TGTGCCAGCAGCGAATCGGACAGATACAACACTGAAGCTTTCTTT

J gene: TRBJ2-7
clone size: .
V gene: TRBV6-6
D gene: .
CDR3 protein: CASSLGTTRNSYEQYF
CDR3 DNA: TGTGCCAGCAGTCTAGGGACAACGAGAAACTCCTACGAGCAGTACTTC

J gene: TRBJ2-5
clone size: .
V gene: TRBV6-1
D gene: .
CDR3 protein: CASSETGRETQYF
CDR3 DNA: TGTGCCAGCAGTGAAACAGGGAGGGAGACCCAGTACTTC

J gene: TRBJ1-1
clone size: .
V gene: TRBV19
D gene: TRBD1
CDR3 protein: CARHRIPGQACTEAFF
CDR3 DNA: TGTGCCAGGCACCGGATTCCGGGACAGGCCTGCACTGAAGCTTTCTTT

J gene: TRBJ1-5
clone size: once
V gene: TRBV30
D gene: .
CDR3 protein: CAWSPLLGQPQHF
CDR3 DNA: TGTGCCTGGAGTCCCCTCCTGGGGCAGCCCCAGCATTTT

J gene: TRBJ1-1
clone size: medium-sized
V gene: TRBV19
D gene: .
CDR3 protein: CASSVQDGYTEAFF
CDR3 DNA: TGTGCCAGTAGTGTCCAGGACGGTTACACTGAAGCTTTCTTT

J gene: TRBJ2-1
clone size: .
V gene: TRBV5-6
D gene: .
CDR3 protein: CASSLVTDEQFF
CDR3 DNA: TGTGCCAGCAGCTTAGTGACAGACGAGCAGTTCTTC

J gene: TRBJ2-3
clone size: .
V gene: TRBV7-6
D gene: .
CDR3 protein: CASSVDAGSGTQYF
CDR3 DNA: TGTGCCAGCAGCGTCGACGCGGGATCCGGTACGCAGTATTTT

J gene: TRBJ1-6
clone size: .
V gene: TRBV30
D gene: .
CDR3 protein: CAWRGTATYNSPLHF
CDR3 DNA: TGTGCCTGGAGAGGGACCGCAACCTATAATTCACCCCTCCACTTT

J gene: TRBJ2-6
clone size: .
V gene: TRBV10-3
D gene: .
CDR3 protein: CAIAIVAGANVLTF
CDR3 DNA: TGTGCCATCGCGATTGTTGCTGGGGCCAACGTCCTGACTTTC

J gene: TRBJ2-3
clone size: .
V gene: TRBV19
D gene: TRBD1
CDR3 protein: CASSNRDRVSADTQYF
CDR3 DNA: TGTGCCAGTAGTAACCGGGACAGGGTTAGTGCAGATACGCAGTATTTT

J gene: TRBJ2-1
clone size: .
V gene: TRBV30
D gene: TRBD1
CDR3 protein: CAWGYRGGFF
CDR3 DNA: TGTGCCTGGGGCTACAGGGGTGGGTTCTTC

J gene: TRBJ2-2
clone size: .
V gene: TRBV6-5
D gene: .
CDR3 protein: CASSLDHNTGELFF
CDR3 DNA: TGTGCCAGCAGCTTGGACCACAACACCGGGGAGCTGTTTTTT

J gene: TRBJ2-7
clone size: .
V gene: TRBV11-2
D gene: TRBD1
CDR3 protein: CASSLGGGQGYEQYF
CDR3 DNA: TGTGCCAGCAGCTTAGGGGGGGGACAGGGCTACGAGCAGTACTTC

J gene: TRBJ2-3
clone size: .
V gene: TRBV14
D gene: .
CDR3 protein: CASSQYRGSTDTQYF
CDR3 DNA: TGTGCCAGCAGCCAATATAGGGGGTCGACAGATACGCAGTATTTT

J gene: TRBJ1-2
clone size: .
V gene: TRBV28
D gene: .
CDR3 protein: CASSLTGNYGYTF
CDR3 DNA: TGTGCCAGCAGTTTAACCGGGAACTATGGCTACACCTTC

J gene: TRBJ2-7
clone size: .
V gene: TRBV27
D gene: TRBD2
CDR3 protein: CASRPGLASNYEQYF
CDR3 DNA: TGTGCCAGCAGACCCGGACTAGCCTCGAACTACGAGCAGTACTTC

J gene: TRBJ2-1
clone size: .
V gene: TRBV11-3
D gene: TRBD2
CDR3 protein: CASSPRTRTNEQFF
CDR3 DNA: TGTGCCAGCAGCCCCCGGACTAGGACGAATGAGCAGTTCTTC

J gene: TRBJ2-5
clone size: .
V gene: TRBV2
D gene: .
CDR3 protein: CASRVQETQYF
CDR3 DNA: TGTGCCAGCAGGGTCCAAGAGACCCAGTACTTC

J gene: TRBJ2-3
clone size: .
V gene: TRBV11-2
D gene: TRBD2
CDR3 protein: CASSFQRGRTDTQYF
CDR3 DNA: TGTGCCAGCAGCTTCCAGCGGGGCCGCACAGATACGCAGTATTTT

J gene: TRBJ1-1
clone size: .
V gene: TRBV6-6
D gene: TRBD1
CDR3 protein: CASSYGQGGTEAFF
CDR3 DNA: TGTGCCAGCAGTTATGGACAGGGTGGGACTGAAGCTTTCTTT

J gene: TRBJ1-2
clone size: .
V gene: TRBV5-1
D gene: TRBD1
CDR3 protein: CASSVPGTGGTGYTF
CDR3 DNA: TGCGCCAGCAGCGTGCCCGGGACAGGGGGTACGGGCTACACCTTC

J gene: TRBJ2-5
clone size: .
V gene: TRBV28
D gene: TRBD1
CDR3 protein: CATVMDRSFETQYF
CDR3 DNA: TGTGCCACTGTAATGGACAGGTCCTTTGAGACCCAGTACTTC

J gene: TRBJ2-4
clone size: .
V gene: TRBV19
D gene: .
CDR3 protein: CASSNLQGRLAKNIQYF
CDR3 DNA: TGTGCCAGTAGTAATTTACAGGGCCGATTAGCCAAAAACATTCAGTACTTC

J gene: TRBJ2-2
clone size: .
V gene: TRBV7-9
D gene: .
CDR3 protein: CASSFMVDTGELFF
CDR3 DNA: TGTGCCAGCAGCTTTATGGTAGACACCGGGGAGCTGTTTTTT

J gene: TRBJ1-1
clone size: .
V gene: TRBV4-1
D gene: .
CDR3 protein: CASSQGGASEAFF
CDR3 DNA: TGCGCCAGCAGCCAGGGGGGCGCCTCTGAAGCTTTCTTT

J gene: TRBJ1-1
clone size: .
V gene: TRBV6-5
D gene: .
CDR3 protein: CASRNLGGGTEAFF
CDR3 DNA: TGTGCCAGCAGAAATTTGGGAGGCGGGACTGAAGCTTTCTTT

J gene: TRBJ2-7
clone size: .
V gene: TRBV5-1
D gene: TRBD2
CDR3 protein: CASSLEAGGTYEQYF
CDR3 DNA: TGCGCCAGCAGCTTGGAAGCGGGGGGAACCTACGAGCAGTACTTC

J gene: TRBJ2-1
clone size: once
V gene: TRBV28
D gene: .
CDR3 protein: CASSPPRREQFF
CDR3 DNA: TGTGCCAGCAGTCCACCTAGAAGGGAGCAGTTCTTC

J gene: TRBJ1-5
clone size: .
V gene: TRBV6-5
D gene: TRBD1
CDR3 protein: CASSYSRDRPWPQHF
CDR3 DNA: TGTGCCAGCAGTTACTCGAGGGACAGGCCTTGGCCCCAGCATTTT

J gene: TRBJ2-5
clone size: .
V gene: TRBV7-2
D gene: TRBD2
CDR3 protein: CASSFSSGRQETQYF
CDR3 DNA: TGTGCCAGCAGCTTCTCTAGCGGGAGACAAGAGACCCAGTACTTC

J gene: TRBJ2-2
clone size: .
V gene: TRBV2
D gene: .
CDR3 protein: CASSAKSLYTGELFF
CDR3 DNA: TGTGCCAGCAGTGCCAAGAGCCTATACACCGGGGAGCTGTTTTTT

J gene: TRBJ1-1
clone size: once
V gene: TRBV11-2
D gene: .
CDR3 protein: CASSLGPGARNTEAFF
CDR3 DNA: TGTGCCAGCAGCTTAGGGCCGGGGGCGAGGAACACTGAAGCTTTCTTT

J gene: TRBJ1-1
clone size: .
V gene: TRBV19
D gene: .
CDR3 protein: CASSLQGGAGYTEAFF
CDR3 DNA: TGTGCCAGTAGCTTACAGGGTGGGGCCGGTTACACTGAAGCTTTCTTT

J gene: TRBJ1-1
clone size: .
V gene: TRBV19
D gene: .
CDR3 protein: CASKYVMNTEAFF
CDR3 DNA: TGTGCCAGTAAGTATGTCATGAACACTGAAGCTTTCTTT

J gene: TRBJ2-7
clone size: .
V gene: TRBV4-1
D gene: .
CDR3 protein: CASSQISTETYEQYF
CDR3 DNA: TGCGCCAGCAGCCAGATTTCGACAGAGACCTACGAGCAGTACTTC

J gene: TRBJ2-4
clone size: .
V gene: TRBV10-1
D gene: .
CDR3 protein: CASSESMLLAKNIQYF
CDR3 DNA: TGCGCCAGCAGTGAGTCGATGTTACTAGCCAAAAACATTCAGTACTTC

J gene: TRBJ2-3
clone size: .
V gene: TRBV29-1
D gene: TRBD2
CDR3 protein: CSAFQAGTYRYF
CDR3 DNA: TGCAGCGCCTTCCAAGCGGGAACATACCGGTATTTT

J gene: TRBJ2-7
clone size: .
V gene: TRBV19
D gene: TRBD1
CDR3 protein: CASSIGDRVYEQYF
CDR3 DNA: TGTGCCAGTAGTATAGGGGACAGGGTCTACGAGCAGTACTTC

J gene: TRBJ1-1
clone size: .
V gene: TRBV28
D gene: .
CDR3 protein: CASSTYMSGKTEAFF
CDR3 DNA: TGTGCCAGCAGTACCTATATGTCTGGGAAAACCGAAGCTTTCTTT

J gene: TRBJ1-5
clone size: .
V gene: TRBV2
D gene: .
CDR3 protein: CASSATYSNQPQHF
CDR3 DNA: TGTGCCAGCAGCGCCACCTATAGCAATCAGCCCCAGCATTTT

J gene: TRBJ2-1
clone size: few
V gene: TRBV6-5
D gene: .
CDR3 protein: CASSPPGGVQFF
CDR3 DNA: TGTGCCAGCAGCCCTCCCGGGGGCGTGCAGTTCTTC

J gene: TRBJ1-1
clone size: .
V gene: TRBV30
D gene: .
CDR3 protein: CAWNPRTENTEAFF
CDR3 DNA: TGTGCCTGGAACCCGAGGACCGAGAACACTGAAGCTTTCTTT

J gene: TRBJ1-2
clone size: .
V gene: TRBV28
D gene: .
CDR3 protein: CASSLLSGAYGYTF
CDR3 DNA: TGTGCCAGCAGTTTGTTATCCGGGGCATATGGCTACACCTTC

J gene: TRBJ2-5
clone size: .
V gene: TRBV5-1
D gene: TRBD1
CDR3 protein: CASSPSPGTVQETQYF
CDR3 DNA: TGCGCCAGCAGCCCAAGCCCCGGGACAGTCCAAGAGACCCAGTACTTC

J gene: TRBJ2-3
clone size: .
V gene: TRBV30
D gene: .
CDR3 protein: CAWSILGGDTQYF
CDR3 DNA: TGTGCCTGGAGTATTCTCGGGGGAGATACGCAGTATTTT

J gene: TRBJ2-7
clone size: .
V gene: TRBV28
D gene: .
CDR3 protein: CASSLGQITSYEQYF
CDR3 DNA: TGTGCCAGCAGTTTAGGGCAGATCACCTCCTACGAGCAGTACTTC